The 10 T cell receptor beta chains below come from one sample, sequenced in a study of blood T cell repertoires in COVID-19. The table came from immunoSEQ multiplex PCR; TCRdb's copy has only in-frame clones and leaves some out. Among 150,000 to 200,000 clones listed, over 75% were seen once. The sequenced sample consisted of peripheral blood. All receptors come from a man between 50 and 59 years old with acute or convalescent COVID-19.

This clone was detected only once. V usage is TRBV24-1 and J usage is TRBJ2-3; TRBD1 matches at 8 bases. The V gene's germline CDR1 is KGHDR and CDR2 SFDVKD. The CDR3 sequence is 16 residues long. The trim removed 3 bases at V and 4 bases at J, leaving 8 bases unmatched. The CDR3: CATSDVGRGPSDTQYF. CDR3 bases: TGTGCCACCAGTGATGTCGGCAGGGGGCCATCAGATACGCAGTATTTT.

The chain employs TRBV6-7 and TRBJ1-1, with a weak D call TRBD1 (5 bases). TRBV6-7 falls under the ORF class, with uncertain function. This CDR3 region has 14 residues. V was clipped by 2 bases and J by 7 bases, with 14 bases between them. Here the CDR3 DNA reads TGTGCCAGCAGTTACCGCACAGGTGGAGATGAAGCTTTCTTT. This sequence encodes CASSYRTGGDEAFF.

The gene calls are TRBV5-4 and TRBJ2-6, with D uncertain. Trimming removed 0 bases at V and 0 bases at J, with 13 bases between. The CDR3 spans 18 residues. CDR1 and CDR2 (germline): SGHNT, YYREEE (reference sequence). The CDR3 here is CASSLVAFPSSGANVLTF. The CDR3 DNA follows: TGTGCCAGCAGCTTGGTGGCTTTCCCCTCCTCTGGGGCCAACGTCCTGACTTTC.

V is TRBV5-1 and J is TRBJ2-1; 7 positions agree with TRBD1. Germline CDR1 SGHRS, CDR2 YFSETQ. The trim removed 9 bases at V and 4 bases at J, leaving 4 bases unmatched. This CDR3 comprises 12 residues. The CDR3 loop is CATTGQYNEQFF. As DNA, the CDR3 is TGCGCCACTACGGGACAGTACAATGAGCAGTTCTTC.

The chain uses TRBV15 and TRBJ2-1, with D perhaps matching TRBD2 (5 bases). The CDR3 runs to 14 residues. V was clipped by 2 bases and J by 4 bases, with 9 bases between them. The V gene's germline CDR1 is LNHNV and CDR2 YYDKDF (reference sequence). The CDR3 region is CATSRSRGYNEQFF. Here the CDR3 DNA reads TGTGCCACCAGCAGATCCCGAGGGTACAATGAGCAGTTCTTC.

The CDR3 loop is CASSLPGLVAREQFF. The DNA of the CDR3 is TGTGCCAGCAGCTTGCCGGGACTAGTTGCTAGGGAGCAGTTCTTC. The V and J genes are TRBV5-5 and TRBJ2-1; 8 bases are shared with TRBD2. Germline-derived CDR1 and CDR2 are SGHKS and YYEKEE (reference sequence). The CDR3 covers 15 residues. Trimming cost V 1 base and J 10 bases; bases outside gene matches: 10.

Details on this clone: Different DNA sequences within this sample yield the same CDR3. The chain has TRBV27 and TRBJ2-3; 12 bases align to TRBD2. V lost 5 bases to trimming and J lost 4 bases; unmatched junction nucleotides: 7. Per the germline V gene, CDR1 is MNHEY and CDR2 is SMNVEV (reference sequence). The CDR3 covers 16 residues. CDR3: CASSPILAGGPDTQYF. The CDR3 DNA is TGTGCCAGCAGTCCCATACTAGCGGGGGGCCCAGATACGCAGTATTTT.

J is TRBJ1-1 and V is TRBV3-1 (or the pseudogene TRBV3-2); no clear D. Germline V gives CDR1 LGHDT, CDR2 YNNKEL (reference sequence). The CDR3 loop spans 14 amino acids. Trimming stripped 4 bases from V and 0 bases from J, with 9 bases between. The CDR3 DNA reads as TGTGCCAGCAGCCCAACAGACATGAACACTGAAGCTTTCTTT. Protein: CASSPTDMNTEAFF.

V is TRBV12-3 or TRBV12-4 and J is TRBJ2-3; D remains unclear. The CDR3 runs to 12 residues. The V and J ends lost 6 bases and 5 bases respectively, with 9 bases between them. The chain's CDR3 is CASSHAGDTQYF. CDR3 DNA sequence: TGTGCCAGCAGCCATGCCGGAGATACGCAGTATTTT.

The J gene is TRBJ2-7, the V gene TRBV30, with 9 bases identical to TRBD1. There are 13 residues in the CDR3. Trimming removed 5 bases from V and 4 bases from J; junction bases left unmatched: 6. Germline V lookup: CDR1 GTSNPN, CDR2 SVGIG (reference sequence). The CDR3 DNA reads TGTGCCTGGGGTCGGACAGGGGCATACGAGCAGTACTTC. The encoded protein is CAWGRTGAYEQYF.